The entry below gives a single TCR beta chain sequence along with its context. Using immunoSEQ multiplex PCR, the repertoire was profiled, and TCRdb retains in-frame clones only, with some absent. The data contain about 76,000 clones, around 82% of them seen just once; the ten biggest clones take up over 6%. V was pared by 7 bases and J by 1 base, with 15 bases between. The CDR3 has 15 residues. The germline gives CDR1 SGHTA, CDR2 FQGNSA. The sample belongs to a study of OX40 agonist ivuxolimab in advanced cancers. Study background: Males comprised approximately 84% of the group, whose mean age was about 60 years (range roughly 20 to 90). Prior anti-PD-1, anti-PD-L1 or anti-CTLA-4 therapy was allowed; more than 30% had some.

Samples were taken at baseline and on day 1 of cycles 4 and 7. The rearrangement joins TRBV7-2 to TRBJ2-3; no clear D. Sequencing used CD4+ or CD8+ T cells sorted from blood, obtained in a trial of the OX40 agonist ivuxolimab. The receptor comes from an adult with an advanced solid tumor such as melanoma, head and neck, liver or kidney cancer. The CDR3 DNA sequence: TGTGCCAGCACCTCCTTCGGTTCGCGCACAGATACGCAGTATTTT. This gives the protein CASTSFGSRTDTQYF.